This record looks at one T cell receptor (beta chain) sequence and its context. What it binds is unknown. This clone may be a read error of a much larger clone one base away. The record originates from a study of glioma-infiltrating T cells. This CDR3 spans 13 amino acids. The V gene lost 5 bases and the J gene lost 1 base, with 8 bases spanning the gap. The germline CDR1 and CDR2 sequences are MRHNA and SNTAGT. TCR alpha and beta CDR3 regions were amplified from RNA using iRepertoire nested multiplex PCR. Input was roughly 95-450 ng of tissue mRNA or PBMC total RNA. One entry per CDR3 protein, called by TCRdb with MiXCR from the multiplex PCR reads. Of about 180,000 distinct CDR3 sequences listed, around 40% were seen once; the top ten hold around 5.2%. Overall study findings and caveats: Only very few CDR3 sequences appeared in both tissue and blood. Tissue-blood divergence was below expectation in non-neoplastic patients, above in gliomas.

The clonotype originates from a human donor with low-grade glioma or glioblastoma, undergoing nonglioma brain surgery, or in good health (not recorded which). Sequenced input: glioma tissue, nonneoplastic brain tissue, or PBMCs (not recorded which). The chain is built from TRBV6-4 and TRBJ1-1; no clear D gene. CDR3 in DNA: TGTGCCAGCAGTTGCCAGCAGAACACTGAAGCTTTCTTT. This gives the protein CASSCQQNTEAFF.